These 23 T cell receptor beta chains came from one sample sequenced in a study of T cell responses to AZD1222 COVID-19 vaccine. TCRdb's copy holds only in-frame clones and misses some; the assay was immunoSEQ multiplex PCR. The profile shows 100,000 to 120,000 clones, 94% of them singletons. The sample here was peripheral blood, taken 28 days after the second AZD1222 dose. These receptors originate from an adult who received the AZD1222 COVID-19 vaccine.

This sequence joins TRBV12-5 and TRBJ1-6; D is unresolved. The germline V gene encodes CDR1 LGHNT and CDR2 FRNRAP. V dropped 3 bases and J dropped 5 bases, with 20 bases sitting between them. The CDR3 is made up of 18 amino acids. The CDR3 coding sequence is TGTGCTAGTGGTTTAATATTGGGGAGGTTCGTCAATAATTCACCCCTCCACTTT. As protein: CASGLILGRFVNNSPLHF.

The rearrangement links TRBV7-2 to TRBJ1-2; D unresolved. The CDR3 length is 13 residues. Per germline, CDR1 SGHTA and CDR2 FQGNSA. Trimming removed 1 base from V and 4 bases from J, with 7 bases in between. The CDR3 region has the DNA TGTGCCAGCAGCTTAGACGGCACCTATGGCTACACCTTC. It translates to CASSLDGTYGYTF. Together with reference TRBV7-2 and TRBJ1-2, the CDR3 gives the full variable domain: GAGVSQSPSNKVTEKGKDVELRCDPISGHTALYWYRQSLGQGLEFLIYFQGNSAPDKSGLPSDRFSAERTGGSVSTLTIQRTQQEDSAVYLCASSLDGTYGYTFGSGTRLTVV.

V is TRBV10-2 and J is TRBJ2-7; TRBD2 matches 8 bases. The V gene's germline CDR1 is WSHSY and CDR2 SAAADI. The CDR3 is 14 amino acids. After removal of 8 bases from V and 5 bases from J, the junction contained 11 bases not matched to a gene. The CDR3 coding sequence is TGCGCCAGCGGGGGGTTGGTAGCGGGAAACGAGCAGTACTTC. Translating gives CASGGLVAGNEQYF.

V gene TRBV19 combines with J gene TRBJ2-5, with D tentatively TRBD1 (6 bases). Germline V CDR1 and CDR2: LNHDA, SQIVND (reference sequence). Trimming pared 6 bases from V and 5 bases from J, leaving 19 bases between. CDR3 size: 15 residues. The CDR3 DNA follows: TGTGCCAGTAGCCACTCTGGGGGCTCAGGTGAGACCCAGTACTTC. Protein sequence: CASSHSGGSGETQYF.

CDR3: CASSQDSGGGSGYTF. CDR3 bases: TGTGCCAGCAGCCAAGATTCGGGCGGGGGATCGGGCTACACCTTC. This rearrangement joins TRBV3-1 (or the pseudogene TRBV3-2) to TRBJ1-2, with D possibly TRBD1 on 5 matching bases. The germline V gene has CDR1 LGHDT and CDR2 YNNKEL (reference sequence). The CDR3 runs to 15 residues. The V end was cut by 0 bases, the J end by 8 bases, with 16 bases between.

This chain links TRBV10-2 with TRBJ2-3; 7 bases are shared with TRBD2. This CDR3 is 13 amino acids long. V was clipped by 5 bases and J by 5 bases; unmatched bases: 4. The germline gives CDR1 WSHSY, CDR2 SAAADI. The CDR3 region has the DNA TGCGCCAGCAGTCGGGGGGTGGTAGATACGCAGTATTTT. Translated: CASSRGVVDTQYF.

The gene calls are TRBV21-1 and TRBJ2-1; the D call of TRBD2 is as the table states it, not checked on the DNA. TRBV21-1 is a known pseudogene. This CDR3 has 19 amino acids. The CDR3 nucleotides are TGTGCCAGCAGCAAAGAGGGAGGACTAGCGGGAGGGCGCTACAATGAGCAGTTCTTC. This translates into CASSKEGGLAGGRYNEQFF.

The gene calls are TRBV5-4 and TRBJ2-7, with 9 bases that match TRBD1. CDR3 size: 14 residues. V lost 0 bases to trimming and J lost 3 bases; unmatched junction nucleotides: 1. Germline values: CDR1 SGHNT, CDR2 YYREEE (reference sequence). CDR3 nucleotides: TGTGCCAGCAGCTTGGGGGGACAGGGCTACGAGCAGTACTTC. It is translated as CASSLGGQGYEQYF.

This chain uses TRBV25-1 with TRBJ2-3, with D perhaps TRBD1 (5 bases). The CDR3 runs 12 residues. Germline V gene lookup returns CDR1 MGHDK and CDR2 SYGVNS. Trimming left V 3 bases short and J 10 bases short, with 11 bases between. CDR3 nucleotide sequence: TGTGCCAGCAGTGACCAGGGTTCGCCGCAGTATTTT. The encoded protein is CASSDQGSPQYF.

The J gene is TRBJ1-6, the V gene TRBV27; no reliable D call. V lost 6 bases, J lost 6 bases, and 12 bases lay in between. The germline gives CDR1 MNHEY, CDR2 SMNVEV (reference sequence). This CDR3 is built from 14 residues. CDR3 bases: TGTGCCAGCAGCCACGGTCAAATTAATTCACCCCTCCACTTT. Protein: CASSHGQINSPLHF.

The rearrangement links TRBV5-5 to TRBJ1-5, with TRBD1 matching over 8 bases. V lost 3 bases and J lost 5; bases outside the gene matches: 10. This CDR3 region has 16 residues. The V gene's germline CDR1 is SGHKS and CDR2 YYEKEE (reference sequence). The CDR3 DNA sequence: TGTGCCAGCAGCTACCTTGGGCAGGGGGCCTATCAGCCCCAGCATTTT. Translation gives CASSYLGQGAYQPQHF.

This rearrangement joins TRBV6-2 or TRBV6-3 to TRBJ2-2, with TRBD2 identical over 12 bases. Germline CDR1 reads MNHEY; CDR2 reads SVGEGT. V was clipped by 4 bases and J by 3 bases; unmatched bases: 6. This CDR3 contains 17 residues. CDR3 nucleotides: TGTGCCAGCAGTTTCGCTAGCGGGGGGGCGGACACCGGGGAGCTGTTTTTT. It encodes CASSFASGGADTGELFF.

CDR3 coding DNA: TGCGCCAGCATTTTGACTCTCATCGGGACCGAAGCTTTCTTT. It translates to CASILTLIGTEAFF. The chain recombines TRBV10-2 with TRBJ1-1; maybe TRBD1 (5 bases). The CDR3 is made up of 14 amino acids. Germline-derived CDR1 and CDR2 are WSHSY and SAAADI. V lost 7 bases and J 8 bases, leaving 20 bases between the germline ends.

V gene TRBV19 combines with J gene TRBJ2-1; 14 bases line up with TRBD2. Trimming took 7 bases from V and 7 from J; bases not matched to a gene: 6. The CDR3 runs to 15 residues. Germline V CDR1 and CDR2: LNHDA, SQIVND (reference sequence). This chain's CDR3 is CASTRTSGGRNEQFF. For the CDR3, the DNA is TGTGCCAGTACCCGGACTAGCGGGGGGAGGAATGAGCAGTTCTTC.

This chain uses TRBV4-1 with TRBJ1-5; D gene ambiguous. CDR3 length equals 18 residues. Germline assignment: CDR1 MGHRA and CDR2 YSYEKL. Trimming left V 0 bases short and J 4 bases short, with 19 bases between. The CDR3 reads CASSQDYTPHGRNQPQHF. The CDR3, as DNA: TGCGCCAGCAGCCAAGACTATACACCCCACGGGAGGAATCAGCCCCAGCATTTT.

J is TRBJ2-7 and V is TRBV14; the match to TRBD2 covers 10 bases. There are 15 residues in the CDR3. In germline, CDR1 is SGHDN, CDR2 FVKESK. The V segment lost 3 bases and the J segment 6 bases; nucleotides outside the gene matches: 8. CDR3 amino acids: CASSHYRGLAFEQYF. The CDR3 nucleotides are TGTGCCAGCAGCCACTACCGGGGACTAGCGTTCGAGCAGTACTTC.

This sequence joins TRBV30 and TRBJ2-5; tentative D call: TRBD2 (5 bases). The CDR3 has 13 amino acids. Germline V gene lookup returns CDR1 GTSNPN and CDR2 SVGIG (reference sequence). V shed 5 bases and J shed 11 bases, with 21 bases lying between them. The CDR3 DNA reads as TGTGCCTGGGGGTATTCGCGAGAGGGCCGGCAGTACTTC. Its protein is CAWGYSREGRQYF.

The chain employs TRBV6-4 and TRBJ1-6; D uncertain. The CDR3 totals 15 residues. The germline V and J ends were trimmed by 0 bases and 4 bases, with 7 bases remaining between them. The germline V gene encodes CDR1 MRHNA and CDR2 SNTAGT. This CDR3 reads CASSDSYRYNSPLHF. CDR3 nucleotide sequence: TGTGCCAGCAGTGACTCGTACAGATATAATTCACCCCTCCACTTT.

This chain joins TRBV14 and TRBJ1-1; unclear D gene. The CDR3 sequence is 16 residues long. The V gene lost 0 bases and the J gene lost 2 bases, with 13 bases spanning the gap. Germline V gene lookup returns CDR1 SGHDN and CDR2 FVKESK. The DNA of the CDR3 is TGTGCCAGCAGCCAAGATATCGGACGGATTAACACTGAAGCTTTCTTT. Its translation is CASSQDIGRINTEAFF. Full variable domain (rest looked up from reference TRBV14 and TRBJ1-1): EAGVTQFPSHSVIEKGQTVTLRCDPISGHDNLYWYRRVMGKEIKFLLHFVKESKQDESGMPNNRFLAERTGGTYSTLKVQPAELEDSGVYFCASSQDIGRINTEAFFGQGTRLTVV.

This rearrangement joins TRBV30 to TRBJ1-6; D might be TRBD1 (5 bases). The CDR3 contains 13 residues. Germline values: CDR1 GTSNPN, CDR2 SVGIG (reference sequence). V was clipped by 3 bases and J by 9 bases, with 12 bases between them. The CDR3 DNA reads TGTGCCTGGAGAGGGGCAGGGTTTTCACCCCTCCACTTT. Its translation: CAWRGAGFSPLHF.

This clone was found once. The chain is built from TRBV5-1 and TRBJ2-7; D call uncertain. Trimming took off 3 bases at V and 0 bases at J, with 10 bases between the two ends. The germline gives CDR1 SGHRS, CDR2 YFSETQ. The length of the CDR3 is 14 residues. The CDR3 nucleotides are TGCGCCAGCAGCTCCACAAGGAGCTCCTACGAGCAGTACTTC. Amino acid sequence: CASSSTRSSYEQYF.

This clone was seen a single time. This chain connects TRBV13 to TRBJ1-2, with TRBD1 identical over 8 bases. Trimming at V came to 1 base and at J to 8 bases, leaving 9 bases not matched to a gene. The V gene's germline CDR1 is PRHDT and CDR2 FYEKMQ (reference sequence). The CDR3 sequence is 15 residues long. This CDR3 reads CASSLAQDRERGYTF. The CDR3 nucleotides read TGTGCCAGCAGCTTAGCCCAGGACAGGGAAAGAGGCTACACCTTC.

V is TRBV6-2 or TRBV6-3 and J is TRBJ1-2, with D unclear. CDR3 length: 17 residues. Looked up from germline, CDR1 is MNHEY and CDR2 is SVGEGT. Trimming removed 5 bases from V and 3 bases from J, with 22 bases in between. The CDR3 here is CASSGLPIRPLYYGYTF. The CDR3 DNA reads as TGTGCCAGCAGTGGGTTGCCCATTCGTCCCCTCTACTATGGCTACACCTTC.